The clone carrying this T cell receptor (beta chain) was seen just once. Its antigen is undetermined. This sample is drawn from a study of T cell responses to AZD1222 COVID-19 vaccine. Overall study findings and caveats: Females made up more of the donors, who were largely white British, and clonal diversity may have come out too low. Only five or six individuals given AZD1222 were seropositive at baseline. Nearly half of spike-specific TCRs reportedly target unmutated variant regions.

TCRdb's copy holds only in-frame clones and misses some; the assay was immunoSEQ multiplex PCR. The data show roughly 66,000 clones, with roughly four fifths seen just once and approximately 5.4% held by the top ten. The clonotype was recovered from an adult in good health. The input for sequencing was peripheral blood, taken on day 0 of AZD1222 vaccination.

The CDR3 reads CASSQGLAGGYEQFF. Here the CDR3 DNA reads TGTGCCAGCAGCCAAGGACTAGCGGGGGGCTATGAGCAGTTCTTC. The V call is TRBV3-1 (or the pseudogene TRBV3-2), the J call TRBJ2-1; 13 bases fit TRBD2. The V segment lost 1 base and the J segment 8 bases; nucleotides outside the gene matches: 2. The CDR3 extends over 15 amino acids. CDR1 LGHDT and CDR2 YNNKEL come from the germline V gene (reference sequence).